This T cell receptor beta chain was sequenced in a study of T cells in tuberculosis. TCRdb keeps only in-frame clones here, not all; method: immunoSEQ multiplex PCR. The sample carries 30,000 to 35,000 clones, about 90% recorded once. About this clone: Its antigen is unknown.

The V gene lost 5 bases and the J gene lost 3 bases, with 17 bases spanning the gap. This CDR3 contains 16 residues. CDR1 and CDR2 from the germline V gene are MRHNA and SNTAGT. General study results and limits: Cases with active tuberculosis were adults, while controls were adolescents. Smaller distances to GMM-specific TCRs suggested their expansion in active tuberculosis.

The source of this sequence is a donor aged 10-29 years with latent tuberculosis or without tuberculosis infection. Some clones in this sample may be carry-over from other donors' samples. The V call is TRBV6-4, the J call TRBJ2-1; TRBD1 is a possible D gene (5 bases). The sequencing input was PBMCs. The CDR3 DNA reads as TGTGCCAGCAGTCCCCAGGGTCTGGTTAACTACAATGAGCAGTTCTTC. Encoded protein: CASSPQGLVNYNEQFF.